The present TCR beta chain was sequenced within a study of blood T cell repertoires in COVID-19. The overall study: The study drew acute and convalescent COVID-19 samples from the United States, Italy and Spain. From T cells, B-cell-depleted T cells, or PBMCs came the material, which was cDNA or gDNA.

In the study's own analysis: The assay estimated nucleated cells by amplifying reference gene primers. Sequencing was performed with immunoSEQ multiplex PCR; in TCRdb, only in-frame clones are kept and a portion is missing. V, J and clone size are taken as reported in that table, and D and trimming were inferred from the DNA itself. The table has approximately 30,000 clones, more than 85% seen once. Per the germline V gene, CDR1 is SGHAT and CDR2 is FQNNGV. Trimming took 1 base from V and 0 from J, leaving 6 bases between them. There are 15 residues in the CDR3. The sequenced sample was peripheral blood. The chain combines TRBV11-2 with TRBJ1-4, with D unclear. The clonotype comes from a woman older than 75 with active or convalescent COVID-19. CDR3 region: CASSLGVSTNEKLFF. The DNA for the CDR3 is TGTGCCAGCAGCTTAGGCGTGTCAACTAATGAAAAACTGTTTTTT.